One sample yielded the 16 T cell receptor beta chains listed below, sequenced in a study of blood T cells in healthy people across ages. With a J-beta primer mix and a sample-barcoded 5' primer, a second PCR ran roughly 6 to 11 cycles. MiXCR, run by TCRdb on the 5' RACE reads, gives a single entry per CDR3 protein. Of 650,000 or so distinct CDR3 sequences listed, under 65% were seen once; the top ten hold roughly 12%. The sequencing input was blood. The receptor set was obtained from a woman aged 80 or over in good health.

The chain couples TRBV2 to TRBJ2-5, with D tentatively TRBD1 or TRBD2 (5 bases each). The J call may be in error: the DNA end matches TRBJ2-7 better. CDR3 length: 14 residues. The V gene's germline CDR1 is SNHLY and CDR2 FYNNEI. The CDR3 bases are TGTGCCAGCATAAAGGGGAGCTTAGACTACGAGCAGTACTTC. Its protein product is CASIKGSLDYEQYF.

Many counts were recorded for this clonotype. The rearrangement uses TRBV27 and TRBJ1-5, with unresolved D. The germline gives CDR1 MNHEY, CDR2 SMNVEV (reference sequence). The CDR3 covers 13 residues. Trimming left V 8 bases short and J 3 bases short, with 11 bases between. The DNA for the CDR3 is TGTGCCAGCGCCGGGATGCTCAATCAGCCCCAGCATTTT. It codes for CASAGMLNQPQHF.

This clonotype occurred many times. The V gene is TRBV27, the J gene TRBJ2-7; D not resolved. This CDR3 is 13 amino acids long. V was pared by 5 bases and J by 5 bases, with 13 bases between. Germline V gives CDR1 MNHEY, CDR2 SMNVEV (reference sequence). The chain's CDR3 is CASSPQPPDEQYF. CDR3 in DNA: TGTGCCAGCAGTCCCCAACCCCCTGACGAGCAGTACTTC.

This clonotype was seen ten or more times. The V call is TRBV18, the J call TRBJ1-2; D may be TRBD1 (5 bases). V was cut by 3 bases and J by 4 bases, with 9 bases left in between. CDR3 length: 13 amino acids. CDR1 is KGHSH and CDR2 is LQKENI in the germline V gene. CDR3 protein: CASSPGTAYGYTF. For the CDR3, the DNA is TGTGCCAGCTCACCCGGGACGGCCTATGGCTACACCTTC.

The chain combines TRBV6-5 with TRBJ1-2, with 8 nucleotides matching TRBD1. J gave up 5 bases and V 5 bases, and 7 bases lay outside the gene matches. The CDR3 runs 14 residues. Germline V lookup: CDR1 MNHEY, CDR2 SVGAGI. CDR3 region: CASSNGQGGYGYTF. Here the CDR3 DNA reads TGTGCCAGCAGTAACGGACAGGGAGGTTATGGCTACACCTTC.

The chain is built from TRBV9 and TRBJ2-2, with TRBD2 as a possible D gene (5 bases). V lost 10 bases, J lost 7 bases, and 11 bases lay in between. Germline CDR1 is SGDLS and CDR2 is YYNGEE. The CDR3 runs 11 residues. The CDR3 protein is CASTRGGELFF. The CDR3 DNA reads as TGTGCCTCCACCCGGGGCGGGGAGCTGTTTTTT.

The V and J genes are TRBV6-5 and TRBJ1-5; TRBD1 agrees at 9 bases. The V segment lost 2 bases and the J segment 2 bases; nucleotides outside the gene matches: 16. The CDR3 length is 20 residues. Germline CDR1 is MNHEY and CDR2 is SVGAGI. The CDR3 region has the DNA TGTGCCAGCAGTTACGTCTGGGACAGGGAGCGAAAAAGGGGCAATCAGCCCCAGCATTTT. Residues: CASSYVWDRERKRGNQPQHF.

This clonotype was observed at least ten times. This chain joins TRBV11-2 and TRBJ2-7, with D tentatively TRBD2 (6 bases). The germline V gene encodes CDR1 SGHAT and CDR2 FQNNGV. V was cut by 1 base and J by 3 bases, with 10 bases left in between. CDR3 length equals 14 residues. Here the CDR3 reads CASSLVAGNYEQYF. The CDR3 DNA is TGTGCCAGCAGCTTAGTGGCGGGGAACTACGAGCAGTACTTC.

This clonotype was observed at least ten times. J is TRBJ2-7 and V is TRBV7-3; no firm D call. CDR3 length equals 13 residues. CDR1 and CDR2 from the germline V gene are SGHTA and FQGTGA. V shed 5 bases and J shed 5 bases, with 13 bases lying between them. The CDR3 sequence: CASSMSRLDEQYF. For the CDR3, the DNA is TGTGCCAGCAGCATGTCAAGGTTGGACGAGCAGTACTTC.

The chain employs TRBV6-5 and TRBJ1-2, with 7 bases matching TRBD1. The CDR3 totals 15 residues. The V gene's germline CDR1 is MNHEY and CDR2 SVGAGI. Trimming at V came to 5 bases and at J to 4 bases, leaving 10 bases not matched to a gene. The CDR3 DNA reads as TGTGCCAGCAGTGGTACAGGGGCCGGGAGCTATGGCTACACCTTC. The encoded protein is CASSGTGAGSYGYTF.

This clonotype was seen at least ten times. The chain combines TRBV5-1 with TRBJ2-3; a weak D match, TRBD1 (5 bases). The V and J ends lost 3 bases and 0 bases respectively, with 11 bases between them. This CDR3 is 15 amino acids long. Germline loops: CDR1 SGHRS, CDR2 YFSETQ. The CDR3 here is CASSWAPGSTDTQYF. In DNA, the CDR3 is TGCGCCAGCAGCTGGGCCCCAGGGAGCACAGATACGCAGTATTTT.

The rearrangement uses TRBV21-1 and TRBJ2-7; no check of the table's D call, TRBD1, against the DNA was made. TRBV21-1 is given as a pseudogene. The CDR3 covers 15 residues. The chain's CDR3 is CASSKVIRGHYEQYF. DNA of the CDR3: TGTGCCAGCAGCAAAGTGATTAGGGGACACTACGAGCAGTACTTC.

The chain carries TRBV9 and TRBJ2-5; 8 nucleotides match TRBD2. The last part of the DNA fits TRBJ2-7 better; the J call may be wrong. The germline gives CDR1 SGDLS, CDR2 YYNGEE. The CDR3 runs 14 residues. The CDR3 region is CASSAGGQLGEQYF. CDR3 bases: TGTGCCAGCAGCGCGGGGGGGCAATTGGGCGAGCAGTACTTC.

This clonotype was observed at least ten times. The V and J genes are TRBV11-2 and TRBJ2-5; perhaps TRBD2 as D (5 bases). Trimming took 5 bases from V and 1 from J, leaving 11 bases between them. The CDR3 runs 14 residues. Germline lookup yields CDR1 SGHAT and CDR2 FQNNGV. The CDR3: CASSPSLTQETQYF. The CDR3 DNA sequence: TGTGCCAGCAGCCCTAGCCTCACCCAAGAGACCCAGTACTTC.

This clonotype was counted ten times or more. The chain combines TRBV20-1 with TRBJ2-5; D is ambiguous. Germline loops: CDR1 DFQATT, CDR2 SNEGSKA (reference sequence). Deletions cut 4 bases from V and 2 bases from J, with 17 bases between. This CDR3 spans 15 amino acids. The CDR3 DNA sequence: TGCAGTGCTATCGGGTCTCACCTCCGTCAAGAGACCCAGTACTTC. This encodes CSAIGSHLRQETQYF.

This clonotype has ten or more counts. The DNA of the CDR3 is TGTGCCAGCACCGCCGCGGCAGCTTGGGACACTGAAGCTTTCTTT. It encodes CASTAAAAWDTEAFF. The chain is built from TRBV6-6 and TRBJ1-1, with unresolved D. With 7 bases removed from V and 3 bases from J, the gap between germline ends came to 18 bases. The CDR3 contains 15 residues. CDR1 is MNHNY, CDR2 SVGAGI, per germline (reference sequence).